A selection of T cell receptor beta chains follows, all from one sample in a study of blood T cell repertoires in COVID-19. The repertoire was sequenced with immunoSEQ multiplex PCR; TCRdb's copy has only in-frame clones and lacks some. The sample lists 650,000 to 800,000 clones, just under 90% occurring once. The specimen was peripheral blood. These receptors came from a woman in her late teens or twenties with acute or convalescent COVID-19. The CDR3 runs from the conserved cysteine through the conserved F or W. A D gene is named only where the DNA matches it firmly. The size of a clone is reported for some rows only, either as once, few or many, or as a class for expanded clones.

D: TRBD2; size: .; J: TRBJ2-7; V: TRBV9; DNA: TGTGCCAGCAGCGAATGGGAGGGTTCCTACGAGCAGTACTTC; CDR3: CASSEWEGSYEQYF
D: TRBD1; size: .; J: TRBJ1-4; V: TRBV19; DNA: TGTGCCAGTAGCGACAGGGGCAGGACTAATGAAAAACTGTTTTTT; CDR3: CASSDRGRTNEKLFF
D: .; size: .; J: TRBJ2-3; V: TRBV3-1/TRBV3-2; DNA: TGTGCCAGCAGCCAAGATCGCGGGGGCACAGATACGCAGTATTTT; CDR3: CASSQDRGGTDTQYF
D: TRBD1; size: .; J: TRBJ2-3; V: TRBV29-1; DNA: TGCAGCGCGGAGAGTCGACAGGGCGGAGATACGCAGTATTTT; CDR3: CSAESRQGGDTQYF
D: TRBD2; size: .; J: TRBJ2-7; V: TRBV5-1; DNA: TGCGCCAGCCGGGGACTAGCGGGGGCCATCTACGAGCAGTACTTC; CDR3: CASRGLAGAIYEQYF
D: .; size: .; J: TRBJ1-3; V: TRBV19; DNA: TGTGCCAGTGGGGCGGGGCAATTCTCTGGAAACACCATATATTTT; CDR3: CASGAGQFSGNTIYF
D: .; size: .; J: TRBJ1-2; V: TRBV5-8; DNA: TGTGCCAGCAGCCTTATAGTCTACGGCTACACCTTC; CDR3: CASSLIVYGYTF
D: .; size: .; J: TRBJ1-6; V: TRBV5-1; DNA: TGCGCCAGCAGCTTGGCAGGGGAGCATTCACCCCTCCACTTT; CDR3: CASSLAGEHSPLHF
D: TRBD1; size: .; J: TRBJ1-5; V: TRBV7-8; DNA: TGTGCCAGCAGCCCCACTGAGGGGGCCGGGAATCAGCCCCAGCATTTT; CDR3: CASSPTEGAGNQPQHF
D: TRBD1; size: .; J: TRBJ1-1; V: TRBV6-5; DNA: TGTGCCAGCAGCCCCCGACAGGGGGACACTGAAGCTTTCTTT; CDR3: CASSPRQGDTEAFF
D: TRBD1; size: .; J: TRBJ1-3; V: TRBV5-5; DNA: TGTGCCAGCAGCTTGGGGACAGGGTTGATCATATATTTT; CDR3: CASSLGTGLIIYF
D: .; size: .; J: TRBJ1-1; V: TRBV5-6; DNA: TGTGCCAGCAGCTCGAGACGGGGGAACAGCTTAATGAACACTGAAGCTTTCTTT; CDR3: CASSSRRGNSLMNTEAFF
D: .; size: .; J: TRBJ2-1; V: TRBV9; DNA: TGTGCCAGCAGCGTATTCGTGAGCTCCTACAATGAGCAGTTCTTC; CDR3: CASSVFVSSYNEQFF
D: TRBD1; size: .; J: TRBJ2-7; V: TRBV7-9; DNA: TGTGCCAGCAGTCTCACGACAGGGATTGGCGAGCAGTACTTC; CDR3: CASSLTTGIGEQYF
D: .; size: .; J: TRBJ1-1; V: TRBV7-9; DNA: TGTGCCAGCACCAACCCCGGGACATTCATGAACACTGAAGCTTTCTTT; CDR3: CASTNPGTFMNTEAFF
D: .; size: few; J: TRBJ1-4; V: TRBV10-3; DNA: TGTGCCATCAGTGAGCCCTCGGGGGGGGATAGTGAAAAACTGTTTTTT; CDR3: CAISEPSGGDSEKLFF
D: TRBD1; size: once; J: TRBJ2-7; V: TRBV9; DNA: TGTGCCAGCAGCGGACCGGGACAGGGGTCCTACGAGCAGTACTTC; CDR3: CASSGPGQGSYEQYF
D: .; size: .; J: TRBJ2-1; V: TRBV10-3; DNA: TGTGCCATCAGGGACCAGGGGAATGAGCAGTTCTTC; CDR3: CAIRDQGNEQFF
D: .; size: .; J: TRBJ2-2; V: TRBV11-1; DNA: TGTGCCAGCAGCGCGCCTTACAGGGTAAACACCGGGGAGCTGTTTTTT; CDR3: CASSAPYRVNTGELFF
D: .; size: .; J: TRBJ1-2; V: TRBV10-3; DNA: TGTGCCATCAGTGACCCGACAGAGATACATAACTATGGCTACACCTTC; CDR3: CAISDPTEIHNYGYTF
D: TRBD2; size: .; J: TRBJ2-1; V: TRBV29-1; DNA: TGCAGCGTTGAAGGGACTAGCGGGGGACCGCTCAACAATGAGCAGTTCTTC; CDR3: CSVEGTSGGPLNNEQFF
D: TRBD1; size: .; J: TRBJ1-1; V: TRBV6-2/TRBV6-3; DNA: TGTGCCAGCAGTTACTTGGGACAGAATAATGAAGCTTTCTTT; CDR3: CASSYLGQNNEAFF
D: .; size: few; J: TRBJ1-6; V: TRBV5-1; DNA: TGCGCCAGCAGTTTTACCCTCGGACAGTATAATTCACCCCTCCACTTT; CDR3: CASSFTLGQYNSPLHF
D: .; size: .; J: TRBJ1-5; V: TRBV27; DNA: TGTGCCAGCAGTTTATCGACAGCGAGTAGCAATCAGCCCCAGCATTTT; CDR3: CASSLSTASSNQPQHF
D: .; size: .; J: TRBJ1-1; V: TRBV7-8; DNA: TGTGCCAGCAGCTTAGTAGACAAGAACACTGAAGCTTTCTTT; CDR3: CASSLVDKNTEAFF
D: .; size: .; J: TRBJ1-5; V: TRBV6-6; DNA: TGTGCCAGCAGTTACTCGGCGGGACATCAGCCCCAGCATTTT; CDR3: CASSYSAGHQPQHF
D: .; size: .; J: TRBJ1-5; V: TRBV7-2; DNA: TGTGCCAGCAGCCCCTATAGCAATCAGCCCCAGCATTTT; CDR3: CASSPYSNQPQHF
D: .; size: .; J: TRBJ1-6; V: TRBV6-5; DNA: TGTGCCAGCAGACCCGGGCTGGAGGGGCATTCACCCCTCCACTTT; CDR3: CASRPGLEGHSPLHF
D: TRBD1; size: .; J: TRBJ2-1; V: TRBV9; DNA: TGTGCCAGCAGCTCCCCGGGGACAGGGATGAATGAGCAGTTCTTC; CDR3: CASSSPGTGMNEQFF
D: TRBD1; size: .; J: TRBJ2-7; V: TRBV27; DNA: TGTGCCAGCAGTTTCCTGGACAGGATCTCCTACGAGCAGTACTTC; CDR3: CASSFLDRISYEQYF
D: .; size: .; J: TRBJ1-1; V: TRBV12-3/TRBV12-4; DNA: TGTGCCAGCATCCTCGTCACTGAAGCTTTCTTT; CDR3: CASILVTEAFF
D: .; size: .; J: TRBJ1-2; V: TRBV11-2; DNA: TGTGCCAGCAGACCCTTTTTGGACACCGGAATCCCCTATGGCTACACCTTC; CDR3: CASRPFLDTGIPYGYTF
D: .; size: .; J: TRBJ1-4; V: TRBV5-1; DNA: TGCGCCAGCAGCTTAGGCCCTTCGGACAGACCGGGTGAAAAACTGTTTTTT; CDR3: CASSLGPSDRPGEKLFF
D: .; size: .; J: TRBJ2-6; V: TRBV21-1; DNA: TGTGCCAGCAGCGCCCGGACGGGATTCTCTGGGGCCAACGTCCTGACTTTC; CDR3: CASSARTGFSGANVLTF
D: TRBD1; size: .; J: TRBJ1-2; V: TRBV5-4; DNA: TGTGCCAGCAGCCACCCGGGACAGGGTGTTAACTATGGCTACACCTTC; CDR3: CASSHPGQGVNYGYTF
D: .; size: .; J: TRBJ1-1; V: TRBV27; DNA: TGTGCCAGCAGTTTGGCAGGGAAAGCTTTCTTT; CDR3: CASSLAGKAFF
D: .; size: few; J: TRBJ1-2; V: TRBV27; DNA: TGTGCCAGCAGTCCCCTCTACCCCCAGGGGCCCTATGGCTACACCTTC; CDR3: CASSPLYPQGPYGYTF
D: TRBD1; size: .; J: TRBJ2-1; V: TRBV7-8; DNA: TGTGCCAGCAGCGCCTACAGGGGGAAGGGTTACAATGAGCAGTTCTTC; CDR3: CASSAYRGKGYNEQFF
D: .; size: .; J: TRBJ1-3; V: TRBV12-5; DNA: TGTGCTAGTGGCCCCCTCTCTGGAAACACCATATATTTT; CDR3: CASGPLSGNTIYF
D: TRBD1; size: .; J: TRBJ1-1; V: TRBV28; DNA: TGTGCCAGCAGTTCCCCCGGCGGGACAGCTCGGAACACTGAAGCTTTCTTT; CDR3: CASSSPGGTARNTEAFF
D: .; size: few; J: TRBJ2-7; V: TRBV6-5; DNA: TGTGCCAGCAGTTATCAACAGGGACCCTACGAGCAGTACTTC; CDR3: CASSYQQGPYEQYF
D: .; size: .; J: TRBJ2-7; V: TRBV25-1; DNA: TGTGCCAGCAGTGGAACATACGAGCAGTACTTC; CDR3: CASSGTYEQYF
D: TRBD1; size: .; J: TRBJ1-3; V: TRBV11-3; DNA: TGTGCCAGCAGCAAGGGGACAGGATTTTCATCTGGAAACACCATATATTTT; CDR3: CASSKGTGFSSGNTIYF
D: .; size: .; J: TRBJ1-5; V: TRBV27; DNA: TGTGCCAGCAGTCCCCGGACAGAAAATTTTAATCAGCCCCAGCATTTT; CDR3: CASSPRTENFNQPQHF
D: .; size: .; J: TRBJ2-7; V: TRBV18; DNA: TGTGCCAGCTCACCTTCCAGCGGCGAGCAGTACTTC; CDR3: CASSPSSGEQYF
D: TRBD1; size: .; J: TRBJ1-5; V: TRBV4-2; DNA: TGTGCCAGCAGCCTCGGACAGGGGCAAAATCAGCCCCAGCATTTT; CDR3: CASSLGQGQNQPQHF
D: .; size: .; J: TRBJ2-1; V: TRBV2; DNA: TGTGCCAGCAGGCCCACGGGACAAACCTACCGGAGCTCCTACAATGAGCAGTTCTTC; CDR3: CASRPTGQTYRSSYNEQFF
D: TRBD2; size: once; J: TRBJ2-3; V: TRBV6-4; DNA: TGTGCCAGCAGTGCCACCACTAGCGGGGGTGCAGATACGCAGTATTTT; CDR3: CASSATTSGGADTQYF
D: .; size: .; J: TRBJ1-5; V: TRBV19; DNA: TGTGCCAGTACCGTGTATAGCAATCAGCCCCAGCATTTT; CDR3: CASTVYSNQPQHF
D: .; size: .; J: TRBJ1-3; V: TRBV11-3; DNA: TGTGCCAGCAGCTTAGAAGGGGGATATGGAAACACCATATATTTT; CDR3: CASSLEGGYGNTIYF
D: .; size: .; J: TRBJ2-5; V: TRBV7-9; DNA: TGTGCCAGCAGAACTGGAGGGGTCCAAGAGACCCAGTACTTC; CDR3: CASRTGGVQETQYF